Each of the 32 T cell receptor beta chains below was sequenced from the same sample in a study of OX40 agonist ivuxolimab in advanced cancers. Produced via immunoSEQ multiplex PCR; TCRdb's table is partial and in-frame only. The sample carries approximately 58,000 clones, over 65% recorded once. Specimen: CD4+ or CD8+ T cells sorted from blood, collected in a trial of the OX40 agonist ivuxolimab. Receptor source: an adult with an advanced solid tumor such as melanoma, head and neck, liver or kidney cancer.

The chain joins TRBV11-3 to TRBJ2-1; 12 positions agree with TRBD2. This CDR3 is 17 amino acids long. The ends lost 1 base at V and 9 bases at J; junction bases unmatched: 10. Germline assignment: CDR1 SGHNT and CDR2 YENEEA. The CDR3 DNA sequence: TGTGCCAGCAGCTTAGTCTCCCTAGCGGGAGGGGTGAGTGAGCAGTTCTTC. This gives the protein CASSLVSLAGGVSEQFF.

CDR3 residues: CASSHSNRWETQYF. The CDR3, as DNA: TGTGCCAGCAGCCACTCAAATCGCTGGGAGACCCAGTACTTC. V gene TRBV14 combines with J gene TRBJ2-5; no clear D. There are 14 residues in the CDR3. CDR1 and CDR2 from the germline V gene are SGHDN and FVKESK. V was trimmed by 3 bases and J by 5 bases, leaving 13 bases between them.

The rearrangement joins TRBV7-6 to TRBJ1-3, with D perhaps matching TRBD1 (5 bases). CDR1 SGHVS and CDR2 FNYEAQ come from the germline V gene. The CDR3 covers 16 residues. Trimming stripped 1 base from V and 0 bases from J, with 10 bases between. The CDR3 region has the DNA TGTGCCAGCAGCTTAGTCCAGGGAAGCTCTGGAAACACCATATATTTT. Translated, it gives CASSLVQGSSGNTIYF.

CDR3 coding DNA: TGTGCCAGAGACGGGGTTAGGGAGACCCAGTACTTC. This gives the protein CARDGVRETQYF. V usage is TRBV7-9 and J usage is TRBJ2-5, with D tentatively TRBD2 (5 bases). The CDR3 covers 12 residues. Trimming cost V 9 bases and J 5 bases, with 13 bases left between them. Germline values: CDR1 SEHNR, CDR2 FQNEAQ (reference sequence).

The CDR3 region is CSVGGWDSNLYEQYF. CDR3 coding DNA: TGCAGCGTGGGAGGGTGGGACAGCAACCTCTACGAGCAGTACTTC. The gene calls are TRBV29-1 and TRBJ2-7; possibly TRBD1 or TRBD2 for D (7 bases each). This CDR3 is built from 15 residues. The V end lost 6 bases, the J end lost 3 bases, and 21 bases lay between the germline ends. Germline V CDR1 and CDR2: SQVTM, ANQGSEA.

The chain links TRBV11-2 to TRBJ2-7, with a weak D call TRBD2 (6 bases). The CDR3 covers 15 residues. Germline CDR1 and CDR2: SGHAT and FQNNGV. Trimming removed 1 base at V and 3 bases at J, with 13 bases between. In DNA, the CDR3 is TGTGCCAGCAGCTTAGCACCCGGACTACTCTACGAGCAGTACTTC. Translating gives CASSLAPGLLYEQYF.

The chain employs TRBV7-3 and TRBJ1-1; no definite D call. Trimming took off 1 base at V and 3 bases at J, with 18 bases between the two ends. Germline lookup yields CDR1 SGHTA and CDR2 FQGTGA. The CDR3 is 17 residues long. This chain's CDR3 is CASSLIPLSFGDTEAFF. In DNA, the CDR3 is TGTGCCAGCAGCTTAATCCCCCTGTCCTTCGGGGACACTGAAGCTTTCTTT. Looking up the rest from reference TRBV7-3 and TRBJ1-1 gives the full variable domain: GAGVSQTPSNKVTEKGKYVELRCDPISGHTALYWYRQSLGQGPEFLIYFQGTGAADDSGLPNDRFFAVRPEGSVSTLKIQRTERGDSAVYLCASSLIPLSFGDTEAFFGQGTRLTVV.

The chain combines TRBV7-2 with TRBJ2-7; 13 bases align to TRBD2. The CDR3 extends over 15 amino acids. Germline CDR1 and CDR2: SGHTA and FQGNSA. The trim removed 5 bases at V and 2 bases at J, leaving 3 bases unmatched. CDR3 sequence reads: CASSAGLAGAYEQYF. The CDR3 region has the DNA TGTGCCAGCAGCGCCGGACTAGCGGGGGCCTACGAGCAGTACTTC.

This clone was seen only a few times. The CDR3 bases are TGCGCCAGCAGCCCAGGGGACAGGGCCTACGAGCAGTACTTC. Protein sequence: CASSPGDRAYEQYF. The chain combines TRBV5-1 with TRBJ2-7, with TRBD1 identical over 9 bases. The CDR3 extends over 14 amino acids. The V segment lost 4 bases and the J segment 2 bases; nucleotides outside the gene matches: 4. Per germline, CDR1 SGHRS and CDR2 YFSETQ. Combining the CDR3 with reference TRBV5-1 and TRBJ2-7 gives the whole variable domain KAGVTQTPRYLIKTRGQQVTLSCSPISGHRSVSWYQQTPGQGLQFLFEYFSETQRNKGNFPGRFSGRQFSNSRSEMNVSTLELGDSALYLCASSPGDRAYEQYFGPGTRLTVT.

This clone appeared a few times. The CDR3 nucleotides are TGTGCCAGCAACACAGCTAAAGCGAGGGAGCAGTACTTC. This encodes CASNTAKAREQYF. The J gene is TRBJ2-7, the V gene TRBV6-5; D unclear. The ends were cut back, 7 bases at V and 7 bases at J, with 17 bases in the middle. Germline CDR1 is MNHEY and CDR2 is SVGAGI. The CDR3 is 13 residues long.

V is TRBV7-8 and J is TRBJ2-1, with D maybe TRBD2 (6 bases). Deletions cut 5 bases from V and 8 bases from J, with 22 bases between. Germline loops: CDR1 SGHVS, CDR2 FQNEAQ. The CDR3 has 16 amino acids. The CDR3 region has the DNA TGTGCCAGCAGCCCGAGGCGGCTAGCGATAATCGATGAGCAGTTCTTC. The encoded protein is CASSPRRLAIIDEQFF.

The V gene is TRBV15, the J gene TRBJ2-5, with D tentatively TRBD1 (5 bases). The DNA end is a closer match to TRBJ2-7, so the J assignment may be wrong. The CDR3 loop spans 15 amino acids. The germline V gene has CDR1 LNHNV and CDR2 YYDKDF (reference sequence). CDR3 nucleotide sequence: TGTGCCACCAGCAGAGTTCGGGCAGGGTACTACGAGCAGTACTTC. Translating it yields CATSRVRAGYYEQYF.

DNA for the CDR3: TGTGCCAGCAGCAAAGAGGACATTCTTCAGCCCCAGCATTTT. This encodes CASSKEDILQPQHF. The chain employs TRBV2 and TRBJ1-5; the D gene is possibly TRBD1 (5 bases). Germline loops: CDR1 SNHLY, CDR2 FYNNEI. Trimming took 6 bases from V and 6 from J, leaving 15 bases between them. This CDR3 is 14 amino acids long.

V gene TRBV7-8 combines with J gene TRBJ1-3; D uncertain. The CDR3 runs to 17 residues. The V and J ends lost 4 bases and 0 bases respectively, with 16 bases between them. Germline CDR1 reads SGHVS; CDR2 reads FQNEAQ. The CDR3 DNA is TGTGCCAGCAGCTCTAGGAGGGCTGTTGACTCTGGAAACACCATATATTTT. Translated: CASSSRRAVDSGNTIYF.

V usage is TRBV6-1 and J usage is TRBJ2-3, with D possibly TRBD2 on 5 matching bases. The V and J ends lost 2 bases and 3 bases respectively, with 9 bases between them. The CDR3 is 14 amino acids. Per germline, CDR1 MNHNS and CDR2 SASEGT. This chain's CDR3 is CASSEHPGTDTQYF. The CDR3 nucleotides are TGTGCCAGCAGTGAACACCCGGGAACAGATACGCAGTATTTT.

The rearrangement joins TRBV5-1 to TRBJ1-1, with D possibly TRBD1 on 5 matching bases. CDR3 size: 11 residues. Germline values: CDR1 SGHRS, CDR2 YFSETQ. V shed 7 bases and J shed 5 bases, with 9 bases lying between them. CDR3 amino acids: CASGAGTEAFF. CDR3 nucleotides: TGCGCCAGCGGGGCTGGAACTGAAGCTTTCTTT. Using reference TRBV5-1 and TRBJ1-1 for the parts outside the CDR3, the full variable domain is KAGVTQTPRYLIKTRGQQVTLSCSPISGHRSVSWYQQTPGQGLQFLFEYFSETQRNKGNFPGRFSGRQFSNSRSEMNVSTLELGDSALYLCASGAGTEAFFGQGTRLTVV.

V is TRBV9 and J is TRBJ1-2; 7 nucleotides align to TRBD1. CDR1 is SGDLS and CDR2 is YYNGEE in the germline V gene. The V gene end was trimmed by 4 bases and the J gene end by 1 base; junction bases not matched to a gene: 4. The CDR3 sequence is 14 residues long. The DNA for the CDR3 is TGTGCCAGCAGCCGATACAGGGGTAACTATGGCTACACCTTC. Translated, it gives CASSRYRGNYGYTF.

The table lists this clone with a few counts. The chain has TRBV29-1 and TRBJ1-1, with 8 bases lining up with TRBD1. Germline CDR1 is SQVTM and CDR2 is ANQGSEA. V lost 7 bases and J lost 6; bases outside the gene matches: 7. The CDR3 is made up of 12 amino acids. CDR3 loop: CSAGQGSSEAFF. CDR3 coding DNA: TGCAGCGCCGGACAGGGTAGCTCTGAAGCTTTCTTT.

The V and J genes are TRBV19 and TRBJ2-1, with 9 nucleotides matching TRBD2. This CDR3 comprises 14 residues. J gave up 10 bases and V 7 bases, and 11 bases lay outside the gene matches. CDR1 LNHDA and CDR2 SQIVND come from the germline V gene (reference sequence). The chain's CDR3 is CASTNDGGRGEQFF. CDR3 DNA sequence: TGTGCCAGTACCAATGACGGCGGGAGGGGAGAGCAGTTCTTC.

This sequence joins TRBV7-2 and TRBJ1-3; tentative D call: TRBD1 (6 bases). Germline values: CDR1 SGHTA, CDR2 FQGNSA. The CDR3 has 14 amino acids. Trimming left V 5 bases short and J 7 bases short, with 15 bases between. The CDR3 DNA sequence: TGTGCCAGCAGCCTCAGCCGGGGGCTCAACACCATATATTTT. Translated, it gives CASSLSRGLNTIYF.

In this sample, this clone turned up once. V and J are TRBV9 and TRBJ2-1; maybe TRBD2 (7 bases). The CDR3 loop spans 15 amino acids. V was pared by 0 bases and J by 10 bases, with 17 bases between. CDR1 and CDR2 from the germline V gene are SGDLS and YYNGEE. The CDR3: CASSVEGEGSREQFF. The CDR3 bases are TGTGCCAGCAGCGTAGAGGGGGAGGGGTCAAGGGAGCAGTTCTTC.

This clone was counted between two and nine times. At one of its ends the junction is not consistent with the germline gene, which may arise from a read error. The V gene is TRBV7-7, the J gene TRBJ2-1; 9 bases are shared with TRBD2. The CDR3 contains 16 residues. Germline V gene data show CDR1 as SSHAT and CDR2 as FNYEAQ (reference sequence). The CDR3 protein is CASSQRSGGSYNEQFF. CDR3 bases: TGTGCTAGCAGCCAACGCAGCGGGGGGAGCTACAATGAGCAGTTCTTC.

The chain couples TRBV6-1 to TRBJ1-5, with TRBD1 as a possible D gene (5 bases). Germline assignment: CDR1 MNHNS and CDR2 SASEGT. The length of the CDR3 is 15 residues. Deletions cut 4 bases from V and 4 bases from J, with 14 bases between. The CDR3 loop reads CASSVQGRENQPQHF. Here the CDR3 DNA reads TGTGCCAGCAGTGTTCAGGGAAGGGAGAATCAGCCCCAGCATTTT.

The table lists this clone with a count of one. The chain employs TRBV5-5 and TRBJ2-5; weak D call: TRBD1 (5 bases). V was pared by 0 bases and J by 5 bases, with 14 bases between. Germline V lookup: CDR1 SGHKS, CDR2 YYEKEE (reference sequence). CDR3 size: 15 residues. CDR3 coding DNA: TGTGCCAGCAGCTTGGGGCCCGACAGAGTGGAGACCCAGTACTTC. Amino acid sequence: CASSLGPDRVETQYF.

The chain joins TRBV5-1 to TRBJ2-3; TRBD2 agrees at 9 bases. Looked up from germline, CDR1 is SGHRS and CDR2 is YFSETQ. V lost 4 bases to trimming and J lost 4 bases; unmatched junction nucleotides: 10. The CDR3 is made up of 16 amino acids. CDR3 in amino acids: CASSPGIAGASDTQYF. CDR3 nucleotides: TGCGCCAGCAGCCCGGGGATAGCGGGGGCCTCAGATACGCAGTATTTT.

The chain links TRBV6-6 to TRBJ2-5; 7 bases match TRBD2. J was trimmed by 0 bases and V by 0 bases; bases with no gene match: 4. This CDR3 region has 16 residues. Per germline, CDR1 MNHNY and CDR2 SVGAGI (reference sequence). The CDR3 region is CASSYSSGTYQETQYF. The CDR3 DNA reads as TGTGCCAGCAGTTACTCAAGCGGGACGTACCAAGAGACCCAGTACTTC.

The V gene is TRBV7-2, the J gene TRBJ2-3; 9 nucleotides line up with TRBD2. V was clipped by 7 bases and J by 5 bases; unmatched bases: 7. Germline V gene lookup returns CDR1 SGHTA and CDR2 FQGNSA. This CDR3 region has 14 residues. The CDR3 bases are TGTGCCAGCATCCAGACTAGCGGAGAAGATACGCAGTATTTT. Translation gives CASIQTSGEDTQYF. The entire variable domain, with the rest obtained from reference TRBV7-2 and TRBJ2-3, is as follows: GAGVSQSPSNKVTEKGKDVELRCDPISGHTALYWYRQSLGQGLEFLIYFQGNSAPDKSGLPSDRFSAERTGGSVSTLTIQRTQQEDSAVYLCASIQTSGEDTQYFGPGTRLTVL.

The CDR3 reads CASSRGGQVSKGYTF. In DNA, the CDR3 is TGTGCCAGCTCCAGGGGAGGACAGGTTTCGAAAGGCTACACCTTC. V is TRBV7-9 and J is TRBJ1-2; 7 positions match TRBD1. This CDR3 spans 15 amino acids. Germline assignment: CDR1 SEHNR and CDR2 FQNEAQ (reference sequence). Losses at the gene ends were 8 bases for V and 8 bases for J; bases not matched to a gene: 17.

This clone has only one observation. V is TRBV15 and J is TRBJ2-7, with TRBD1 identical over 7 bases. This CDR3 is 12 amino acids long. Trimming took 4 bases from V and 6 from J; bases not matched to a gene: 3. Germline CDR1 and CDR2: LNHNV and YYDKDF (reference sequence). CDR3 DNA: TGTGCCACCAGCACAGACAGGGTCGAGCAGTACTTC. Its protein is CATSTDRVEQYF.

This clone appeared once. The CDR3 loop is CASSEIKYTEAFF. The CDR3 bases are TGTGCCAGCAGTGAGATTAAGTACACTGAAGCTTTCTTT. The rearrangement links TRBV6-1 to TRBJ1-1, with D unclear. The V gene's germline CDR1 is MNHNS and CDR2 SASEGT. With 3 bases removed from V and 3 bases from J, the gap between germline ends came to 8 bases. This CDR3 has 13 amino acids.

The V call is TRBV5-1, the J call TRBJ2-3; 8 bases map to TRBD2. CDR1 is SGHRS and CDR2 is YFSETQ in the germline V gene. The junction had 1 base not matched to a gene; V was cut back by 5 bases and J by 2 bases. The CDR3 covers 13 residues. The CDR3 DNA sequence: TGCGCCAGCAGGCGGGGGGACACAGATACGCAGTATTTT. Amino acids: CASRRGDTDTQYF.

This clone was seen a handful of times. The chain combines TRBV7-6 with TRBJ2-3; 7 bases agree with TRBD2. CDR1 is SGHVS, CDR2 FNYEAQ, per germline. Unmatched junction bases numbered 18, after V lost 0 bases and J lost 9 bases. The CDR3 has 18 amino acids. The CDR3 DNA sequence: TGTGCCAGCAGCTTAGCGGGAGGGCAGGGATATTCACGGGGGACGCAGTATTTT. Its protein product is CASSLAGGQGYSRGTQYF.